This record concerns one T cell receptor (beta chain) sequence. Its target is unknown. Primers: 60 Vbeta forward and 13 Jbeta reverse. Data came from immunoSEQ multiplex PCR; TCRdb stores just in-frame clones and leaves some out. This specimen shows fewer than 150,000 clones; the ten leading clones hold 2.7%. These data come from a study of cytomegalovirus exposure and HLA in healthy donors. Study-level background: Unique TCR beta sequences numbering approximately 120 million came from about 180 million T cells in an earlier analysis.

Study-wide results and caveats: An analysis that came later showed most CMV-associated TCR beta chains appearing HLA-restricted.

Between the trimmed V and J ends, which lost 6 bases and 1 base, there was a span of 12 bases. Germline CDR1 is SNHLY and CDR2 is FYNNEI. The CDR3 totals 14 residues. The receptor comes from a man in his forties in good health and CMV-seronegative. Sequenced input: PBMCs. This chain links TRBV2 with TRBJ1-1; D is unclear. CDR3 protein: CASRTIRGNTEAFF. In nucleotides, the CDR3 is TGTGCCAGCAGGACGATTCGGGGGAACACTGAAGCTTTCTTT.